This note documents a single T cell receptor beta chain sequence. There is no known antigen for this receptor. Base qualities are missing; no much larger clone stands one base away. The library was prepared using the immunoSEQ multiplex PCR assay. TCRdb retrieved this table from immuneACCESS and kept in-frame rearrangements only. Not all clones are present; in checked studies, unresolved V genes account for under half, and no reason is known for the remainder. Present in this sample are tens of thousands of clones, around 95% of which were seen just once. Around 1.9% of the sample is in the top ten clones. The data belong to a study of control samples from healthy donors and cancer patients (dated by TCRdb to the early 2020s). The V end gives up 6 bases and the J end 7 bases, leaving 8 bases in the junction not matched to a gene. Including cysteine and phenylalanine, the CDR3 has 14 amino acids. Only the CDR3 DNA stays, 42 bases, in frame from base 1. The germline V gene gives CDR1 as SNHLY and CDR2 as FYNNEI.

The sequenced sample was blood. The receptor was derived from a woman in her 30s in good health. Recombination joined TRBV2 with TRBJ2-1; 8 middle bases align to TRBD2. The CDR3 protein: CASRSGTSWNEQFF. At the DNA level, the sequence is TGTGCCAGCAGGTCAGGGACTAGTTGGAATGAGCAGTTCTTC.